Described below is a single T cell receptor (beta chain) sequence and its context. What it binds is not known. Every bit of the isolated RNA underwent reverse transcription, so sequencing read expressed TCRB transcripts. TCRdb keeps only in-frame clones here, not all; method: immunoSEQ multiplex PCR. Here the sample spans around 250,000 clones, roughly 13% being singletons. This entry comes from a study of beta chain features in type 1 diabetes. Averaging about 0.12 L, one heparinised blood draw came from each individual donor. Study-wide findings and caveats: Researchers report that Type 1 diabetes patients had moderately but significantly shorter TCRB CDR3s across all four CD4+ subsets. Insertion counts at VDJ junctions were lower in type 1 diabetes patients, who also showed more deletions there.

Germline V gene data show CDR1 as SNHLY and CDR2 as FYNNEI. The trim removed 5 bases at V and 2 bases at J, leaving 3 bases unmatched. This CDR3 comprises 14 residues. The sequence came from a man aged 25-40 years with type 1 diabetes. J is TRBJ2-1 and V is TRBV2; TRBD1 agrees at 7 bases. Input material: naive CD4+ T cells from blood. CDR3 DNA: TGTGCCAGCAGTCGGGACAGCCCCTACAATGAGCAGTTCTTC. This translates into CASSRDSPYNEQFF.